This T cell receptor beta chain emerged from a study of cytomegalovirus exposure and HLA in healthy donors. Germline CDR1 is SGHRS and CDR2 is YFSETQ. The trim removed 4 bases at V and 5 bases at J, leaving 8 bases unmatched. This CDR3 has 15 residues. PCR involved 60 Vbeta and 13 Jbeta primers. The method was immunoSEQ multiplex PCR; TCRdb's version includes in-frame clones alone and lacks a portion of them. The table lists tens of thousands of clones, 80% to 90% of them singletons. The genes are TRBV5-1 and TRBJ2-5; TRBD1 agrees at 10 bases. Source material: PBMCs. The sequence came from a man between 65 and 85 years old in good health and CMV-seropositive. This CDR3 is CASSRSGQGKETQYF. CDR3 nucleotide sequence: TGCGCCAGCAGCCGCTCGGGACAGGGGAAGGAGACCCAGTACTTC.